The entry below describes one T cell receptor beta chain. Germline V gene lookup returns CDR1 LNHDA and CDR2 SQIVND (reference sequence). Trimming stripped 0 bases from V and 2 bases from J, with 13 bases between. The CDR3 spans 16 residues. This sample was taken from a study of control samples from healthy donors and cancer patients. Sequencing was performed with immunoSEQ multiplex PCR; in TCRdb, only in-frame clones are kept and a portion is missing. This table has around 27,000 clones, around 85% appearing once. This clonotype originated in a woman aged 55-69 years with head and neck cancer. The sequenced sample consisted of PBMCs. The genes are TRBV19 and TRBJ1-2; perhaps TRBD1 as D (6 bases). Here the CDR3 reads CASSIDSWRGNYGYTF. Here the CDR3 DNA reads TGTGCCAGTAGTATAGATTCATGGAGGGGGAACTATGGCTACACCTTC.